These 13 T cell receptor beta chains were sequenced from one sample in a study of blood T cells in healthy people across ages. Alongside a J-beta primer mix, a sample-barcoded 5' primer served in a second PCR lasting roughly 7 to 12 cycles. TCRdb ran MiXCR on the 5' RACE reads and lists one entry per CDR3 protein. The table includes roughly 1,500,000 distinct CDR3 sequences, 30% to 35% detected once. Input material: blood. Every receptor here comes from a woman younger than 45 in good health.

Here the CDR3 reads CASSEQGTRELFF. DNA of the CDR3: TGTGCCAGCAGTGAGCAGGGGACCAGGGAGCTGTTTTTT. The V call is TRBV6-4, the J call TRBJ2-2; D might be TRBD1 (6 bases). The CDR3 has 13 residues. V lost 3 bases, J lost 9 bases, and 11 bases lay in between. Germline V lookup: CDR1 MRHNA, CDR2 SNTAGT.

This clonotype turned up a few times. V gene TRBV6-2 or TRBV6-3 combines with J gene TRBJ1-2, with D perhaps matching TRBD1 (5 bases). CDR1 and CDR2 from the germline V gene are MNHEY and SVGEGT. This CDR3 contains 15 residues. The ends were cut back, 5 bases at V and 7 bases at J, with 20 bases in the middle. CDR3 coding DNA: TGTGCCAGCAGTCCCCCAGGAGGGGCTCTTTCTGGCTACACCTTC. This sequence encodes CASSPPGGALSGYTF.

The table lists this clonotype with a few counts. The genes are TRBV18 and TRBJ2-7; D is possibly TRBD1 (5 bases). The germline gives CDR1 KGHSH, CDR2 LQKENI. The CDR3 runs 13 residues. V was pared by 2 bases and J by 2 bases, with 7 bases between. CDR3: CASSPGAPYEQYF. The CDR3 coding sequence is TGTGCCAGCTCACCAGGGGCACCCTACGAGCAGTACTTC.

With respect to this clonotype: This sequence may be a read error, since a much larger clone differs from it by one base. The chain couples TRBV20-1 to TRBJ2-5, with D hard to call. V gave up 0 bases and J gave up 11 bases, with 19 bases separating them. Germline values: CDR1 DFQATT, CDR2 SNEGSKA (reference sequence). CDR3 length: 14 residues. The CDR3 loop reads CSARDALVGRWQYF. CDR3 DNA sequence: TGCAGTGCTAGAGATGCGCTAGTGGGAAGGTGGCAGTACTTC.

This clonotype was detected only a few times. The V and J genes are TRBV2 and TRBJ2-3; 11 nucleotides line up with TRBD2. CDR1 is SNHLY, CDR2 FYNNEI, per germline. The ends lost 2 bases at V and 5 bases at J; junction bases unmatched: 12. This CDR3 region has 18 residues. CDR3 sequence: CASSELFVTSGSLDTQYF. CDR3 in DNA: TGTGCCAGCAGTGAACTGTTCGTTACTAGCGGGAGTTTAGATACGCAGTATTTT.

The CDR3 sequence: CASTPKGLAGLGTDTQYF. In DNA, the CDR3 is TGTGCCAGCACCCCCAAGGGACTAGCGGGACTTGGAACAGATACGCAGTATTTT. V is TRBV5-4 and J is TRBJ2-3, with 13 nucleotides matching TRBD2. CDR1 and CDR2 from the germline V gene are SGHNT and YYREEE (reference sequence). The V and J ends lost 6 bases and 3 bases, in that order; junction bases with no gene match: 13. This CDR3 has 18 amino acids.

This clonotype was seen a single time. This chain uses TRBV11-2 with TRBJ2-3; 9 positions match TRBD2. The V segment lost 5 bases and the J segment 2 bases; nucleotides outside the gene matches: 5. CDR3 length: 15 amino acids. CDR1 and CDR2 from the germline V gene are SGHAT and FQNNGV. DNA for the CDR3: TGTGCCAGCAGCATGAGACTAGCGGTCACAGATACGCAGTATTTT. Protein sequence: CASSMRLAVTDTQYF.

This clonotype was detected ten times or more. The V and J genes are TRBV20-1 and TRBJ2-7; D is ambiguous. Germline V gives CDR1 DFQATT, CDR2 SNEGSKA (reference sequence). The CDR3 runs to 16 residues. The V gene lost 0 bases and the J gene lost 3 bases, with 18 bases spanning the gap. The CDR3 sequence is CSAREMIPGNFYEQYF. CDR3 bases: TGCAGTGCTAGAGAGATGATTCCGGGCAATTTCTACGAGCAGTACTTC.

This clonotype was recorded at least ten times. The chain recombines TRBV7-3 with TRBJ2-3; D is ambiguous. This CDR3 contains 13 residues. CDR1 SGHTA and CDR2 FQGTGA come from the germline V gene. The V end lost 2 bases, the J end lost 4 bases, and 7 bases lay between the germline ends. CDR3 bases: TGTGCCAGCAGCTTACTGGGATCAGATACGCAGTATTTT. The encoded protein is CASSLLGSDTQYF.

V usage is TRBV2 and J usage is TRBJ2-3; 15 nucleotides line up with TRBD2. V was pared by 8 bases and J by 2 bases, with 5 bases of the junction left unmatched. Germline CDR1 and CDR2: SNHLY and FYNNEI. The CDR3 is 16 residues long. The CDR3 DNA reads TGTGCCAGCCCGGGGACTAGCGGGGGGTCCACAGATACGCAGTATTTT. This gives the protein CASPGTSGGSTDTQYF.

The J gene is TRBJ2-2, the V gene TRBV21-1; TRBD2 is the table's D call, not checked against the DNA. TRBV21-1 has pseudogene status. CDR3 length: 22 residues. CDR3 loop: CASSPVYCERGRESPQTGELFF. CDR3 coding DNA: TGTGCCAGCAGCCCTGTATATTGTGAGCGGGGGAGAGAGTCCCCGCAAACCGGGGAGCTGTTTTTT.

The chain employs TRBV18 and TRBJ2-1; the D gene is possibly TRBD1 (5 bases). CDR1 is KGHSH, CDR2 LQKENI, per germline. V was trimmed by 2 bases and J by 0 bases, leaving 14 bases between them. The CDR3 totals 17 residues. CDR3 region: CASSPLTTVSSYNEQFF. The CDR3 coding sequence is TGTGCCAGCTCACCATTAACGACAGTGAGCTCCTACAATGAGCAGTTCTTC.

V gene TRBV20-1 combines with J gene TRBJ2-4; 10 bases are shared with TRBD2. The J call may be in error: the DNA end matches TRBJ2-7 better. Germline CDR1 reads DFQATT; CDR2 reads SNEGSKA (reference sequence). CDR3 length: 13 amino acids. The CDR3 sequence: CSATSGGPYEQYF. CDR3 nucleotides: TGCAGTGCTACTAGCGGGGGCCCCTACGAGCAGTACTTC.